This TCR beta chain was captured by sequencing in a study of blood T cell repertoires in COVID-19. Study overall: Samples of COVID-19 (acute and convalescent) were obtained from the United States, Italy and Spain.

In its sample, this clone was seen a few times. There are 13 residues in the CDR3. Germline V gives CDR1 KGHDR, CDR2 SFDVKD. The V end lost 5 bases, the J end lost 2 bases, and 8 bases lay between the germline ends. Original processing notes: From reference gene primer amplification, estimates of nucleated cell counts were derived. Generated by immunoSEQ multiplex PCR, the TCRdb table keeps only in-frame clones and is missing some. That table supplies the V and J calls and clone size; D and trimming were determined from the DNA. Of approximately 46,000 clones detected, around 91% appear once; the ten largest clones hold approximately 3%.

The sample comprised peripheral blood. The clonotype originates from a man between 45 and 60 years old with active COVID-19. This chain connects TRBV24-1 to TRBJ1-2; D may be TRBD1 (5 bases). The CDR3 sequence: CATSAGENYGYTF. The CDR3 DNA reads TGTGCCACCAGTGCGGGGGAAAACTATGGCTACACCTTC.